This T cell receptor beta chain was sequenced during a study of cytomegalovirus exposure and HLA in healthy donors. A word on this clone: As yet, its antigen is unknown.

The PCR contained 60 Vbeta and 13 Jbeta primers. Profiling relied on immunoSEQ multiplex PCR, and the TCRdb table lists in-frame clones only, not all of them. The sample totals roughly 200,000 clones; its top ten clones hold around 1.1%. The germline V gene has CDR1 MNHNY and CDR2 SVGAGI (reference sequence). The CDR3 has 14 amino acids. J lost 10 bases, V lost 5 bases, and 11 bases had no gene match. Study-wide results and limits: Later analysis identified a missense DCLRE1C variant that was linked to TCR beta V- and J-gene trimming. Most TCR sequences were uncommon, yet certain public TCRs appeared in many donors. In vitro experiments confirmed that three CMV-associated chains were specific for CMV antigens. CMV serostatus alone was available as immune exposure information.

Sequences were obtained from PBMCs. The TCR originated in a girl aged 2 to 10 in good health and CMV-seropositive. V and J are TRBV6-6 and TRBJ2-3; 8 nucleotides agree with TRBD2. CDR3 sequence: CASSRAVRGGAQYF. DNA of the CDR3: TGTGCCAGCAGTAGAGCCGTTCGGGGGGGAGCGCAGTATTTT.